This T cell receptor (beta chain) derives from a study of OX40 agonist ivuxolimab in advanced cancers. Across the whole study: A male proportion of approximately 80% was recorded, with mean age around 64 years and range roughly 23 to 90.

Produced via immunoSEQ multiplex PCR; TCRdb's table is partial and in-frame only. This table has about 85,000 clones, 80% to 90% appearing once. Deletions cut 1 base from V and 10 bases from J, with 15 bases between. Germline-derived CDR1 and CDR2 are SGDLS and YYNGEE. This CDR3 spans 15 amino acids. This clone was found once. J is TRBJ1-6 and V is TRBV9; tentative D call: TRBD1 (6 bases). This TCR was sampled from an adult with an advanced solid tumor such as melanoma, head and neck, liver or kidney cancer. The sample in question was CD4+ or CD8+ T cells sorted from blood, obtained in a trial of the OX40 agonist ivuxolimab. CDR3 sequence: CASSVYGGQESPLHF. The CDR3, as DNA: TGTGCCAGCAGCGTATATGGGGGGCAAGAGTCACCCCTCCACTTT.